This is a list of T cell receptor beta chains from one sample in a study of blood T cell repertoires in COVID-19. Repertoires were generated with immunoSEQ multiplex PCR, while TCRdb's copy carries only in-frame clones and drops some. The sample holds some 220,000 clones, about 80% seen once. Sample: PBMCs or T cells enriched from blood (not recorded which). The receptors shown here come from a woman in her 40s with acute COVID-19. Both conserved end residues are part of each CDR3. A D gene is named only where the DNA matches it firmly. Rows give clone size only sometimes, using once, few, many, or a class for an expanded clone.

d_call	v_call	cdr3_length	j_call	clone_size	cdr3_nt	cdr3_aa
-	TRBV24-1	12	TRBJ1-4	-	TGTGCCACCAGTGACATTGATGAAAAACTGTTTTTT	CATSDIDEKLFF
-	TRBV2	12	TRBJ1-1	-	TGTGCCAGCAGTGAAATGGCCACTGAAGCTTTCTTT	CASSEMATEAFF
-	TRBV24-1	16	TRBJ1-1	-	TGTGCCACCAGTGATTTGTCAATCCAGGAGAACACTGAAGCTTTCTTT	CATSDLSIQENTEAFF
-	TRBV7-8	13	TRBJ1-2	-	TGTGCCAGCAGCTCCCCCAATAACTATGGCTACACCTTC	CASSSPNNYGYTF
TRBD2	TRBV7-8	17	TRBJ2-2	-	TGTGCCAGCAGCTTACCTCTAGCGGGACTCAACACCGGGGAGCTGTTTTTT	CASSLPLAGLNTGELFF
TRBD1	TRBV7-2	16	TRBJ1-2	-	TGTGCCAGCAGCTTAACAGGGACAGGCGCGTTCTATGGCTACACCTTC	CASSLTGTGAFYGYTF
-	TRBV5-4	14	TRBJ1-2	-	TGTGCCAGCAGCTTGGGGAAGGCAACGGGGGGCTACACCTTC	CASSLGKATGGYTF
TRBD1	TRBV5-4	17	TRBJ2-3	-	TGTGCCAGCAGCTCGATCCGGGACAGGGTCGAGTGGGATACGCAGTATTTT	CASSSIRDRVEWDTQYF
-	TRBV7-8	15	TRBJ1-1	-	TGTGCCAGCAGCCCGGGGAGGGCTAGAGGCACTGAAGCTTTCTTT	CASSPGRARGTEAFF
TRBD2	TRBV4-2	15	TRBJ2-7	-	TGTGCCAGCAGCCAAGAGGGCGGGAGGAGCCTCGAGCAGTACTTC	CASSQEGGRSLEQYF
TRBD1	TRBV11-2	13	TRBJ2-1	-	TGTGCCAGCAGATTTTTCACAGGGGCCGAGCAGTTCTTC	CASRFFTGAEQFF
TRBD1	TRBV5-1	14	TRBJ1-2	-	TGCGCCAGCAGCTTGGATCGCAGGGGGAATGGCTACACCTTC	CASSLDRRGNGYTF
-	TRBV10-1	13	TRBJ1-1	-	TGCGCCAGCAGTGAGCGGGTGAACACTGAAGCTTTCTTT	CASSERVNTEAFF
-	TRBV12-3/TRBV12-4	13	TRBJ2-2	-	TGTGCCAGCAGGACTAGGCCTACCGGGGAGCTGTTTTTT	CASRTRPTGELFF
-	TRBV4-3	15	TRBJ1-6	-	TGCGCCAGCAGCCCCTATACAGGGACGCGGTCACCCCTCCACTTT	CASSPYTGTRSPLHF
-	TRBV29-1	12	TRBJ1-1	-	TGCAGCGTTGATCGGGTGGCCACTGAAGCTTTCTTT	CSVDRVATEAFF
-	TRBV27	13	TRBJ2-3	-	TGTGCCAGCAGTTTCCGGGGGGCCGATACGCAGTATTTT	CASSFRGADTQYF
-	TRBV5-6	16	TRBJ1-2	-	TGTGCCAGCAGCTTGGGGCCAGGGGTTCCAGTCTATGGCTACACCTTC	CASSLGPGVPVYGYTF
TRBD2	TRBV6-5	14	TRBJ2-5	-	TGTGCCAGCAGTTACTCTAGCGGGAGAGAGACCCAGTACTTC	CASSYSSGRETQYF
TRBD1	TRBV7-3	18	TRBJ2-2	few	TGTGCCAGCAGCTTAACCCCTTTTGAGGGGGCGGACACCGGGGAGCTGTTTTTT	CASSLTPFEGADTGELFF